The present T cell receptor (beta chain) was sequenced within a study of T cells after yellow fever vaccination. Study-wide findings and caveats: Reappearance after the booster was seen for most primary-vaccination clones, at roughly 96% CD4 and roughly 90% CD8.

Points on this clonotype: Antigen specificity is unknown.

One entry per CDR3 protein, called by TCRdb with MiXCR from the 5' RACE reads. The data show some 170,000 distinct CDR3 sequences, 9.3% seen once. The CDR3 sequence is 13 residues long. Germline V gene lookup returns CDR1 SGHRS and CDR2 YFSETQ. Trimming stripped 1 base from V and 6 bases from J, with 10 bases between. This rearrangement joins TRBV5-1 to TRBJ1-1, with TRBD1 as a possible D gene (5 bases). This sample comprised CD8+ T cells sorted from PBMCs, obtained 45 days after the yellow fever booster vaccination. The sequence derives from a man between 18 and 35 years old who received the YFV17D yellow fever vaccine. DNA of the CDR3: TGCGCCAGCAGCTTGCGGACACTGGCTGAAGCTTTCTTT. Translation: CASSLRTLAEAFF.